This TCR beta chain was obtained from a study of cytomegalovirus exposure and HLA in healthy donors. Trimming left V 5 bases short and J 2 bases short, with 7 bases between. The CDR3 is 13 residues long. CDR1 is SGHTA and CDR2 is FQGNSA in the germline V gene. Method: immunoSEQ multiplex PCR; TCRdb's copy keeps in-frame clones and lacks some. The table has 250,000 or so clones, roughly 89% seen once. The donors were part of the roughly 120-subject validation cohort, which stood apart from the approximately 640-subject first cohort. Sequences were obtained from PBMCs. This TCR was recovered from a man aged 18 to 30 in good health and CMV-seronegative. The chain links TRBV7-2 to TRBJ2-1; D is uncertain. CDR3 DNA: TGTGCCAGCAGCAAATCAACCTACAATGAGCAGTTCTTC. Encoded protein: CASSKSTYNEQFF.